This is a list of T cell receptor beta chains from one sample in a study of T cell changes during pregnancy in multiple sclerosis. Generated by immunoSEQ multiplex PCR, the TCRdb table keeps only in-frame clones and is missing some. The sample shows 21,000 or so clones, around 90% of them seen only once. Sequencing was performed on CD8+ T cells from peripheral blood mononuclear cells, taken in the second trimester of pregnancy. These receptors were taken from a female donor in good health, enrolled as a control in a pregnancy study. The CDR3 runs from the conserved cysteine through the conserved F or W. The order of the fields is clone size, J gene, D gene, V gene, CDR3 protein, CDR3 DNA. The D gene is left open where the match is weak. Clone size is given for some rows only: seen once, a few or many times, or a class if the clone is expanded.

>.|TRBJ2-3|TRBD2|TRBV5-1
CASSASSGSSTDTQYF
TGCGCCAGCAGCGCCTCTAGCGGGAGTAGCACAGATACGCAGTATTTT
>.|TRBJ2-7|TRBD2|TRBV30
CAWSAGTSFYEQYF
TGTGCCTGGAGCGCCGGGACTAGTTTCTACGAGCAGTACTTC
>.|TRBJ1-1|TRBD1|TRBV15
CATSRGQGMTEAFF
TGTGCCACCAGCAGGGGACAGGGGATGACTGAAGCTTTCTTT
>.|TRBJ2-2|TRBD2|TRBV30
CAYGTSRTGELFF
TGTGCCTACGGGACTAGCCGCACCGGGGAGCTGTTTTTT
>.|TRBJ2-3|.|TRBV27
CASSSHRRPLTGDTQYF
TGTGCCAGCAGTTCCCACAGACGGCCCCTTACGGGGGATACGCAGTATTTT
>.|TRBJ2-2|TRBD2|TRBV13
CASSMGGTSGSTGELFF
TGTGCCAGCAGTATGGGAGGGACTAGCGGGAGTACCGGGGAGCTGTTTTTT
>few|TRBJ2-7|TRBD2|TRBV4-1
CASSAVAGASYEQYF
TGCGCCAGCAGCGCTGTAGCGGGCGCCAGCTACGAGCAGTACTTC
>.|TRBJ1-5|.|TRBV10-3
CAISERGTPIWNQPQHF
TGTGCCATCAGTGAGAGGGGTACACCCATATGGAATCAGCCCCAGCATTTT
>.|TRBJ2-3|.|TRBV19
CASRGSREIGTDTQYF
TGTGCCAGTCGGGGGTCCAGGGAGATTGGCACAGATACGCAGTATTTT
>.|TRBJ2-3|TRBD2|TRBV6-4
CASSDSGGRGTDTQYF
TGTGCCAGCAGTGACTCTGGCGGGAGGGGTACAGATACGCAGTATTTT
>.|TRBJ2-1|.|TRBV16
CASSQSRVNEQFF
TGTGCCAGCAGCCAATCGAGGGTGAATGAGCAGTTCTTC
>.|TRBJ1-1|.|TRBV7-9
CASRTSENTEAFF
TGTGCCAGCAGAACTAGCGAGAACACTGAAGCTTTCTTT
>.|TRBJ1-5|.|TRBV7-9
CASSPGGYQPQHF
TGTGCCAGCAGCCCCGGAGGGTATCAGCCCCAGCATTTT
>.|TRBJ2-4|.|TRBV28
CASSLSLAKNIQYF
TGTGCCAGCAGTTTATCCCTAGCCAAAAACATTCAGTACTTC
>.|TRBJ1-1|.|TRBV9
CASSVQVGVAEAFF
TGTGCCAGCAGCGTTCAAGTAGGAGTGGCTGAAGCTTTCTTT
>.|TRBJ1-4|TRBD1|TRBV4-3
CASSQDPGQGSEKLFF
TGCGCCAGCAGCCAAGATCCGGGACAGGGGTCGGAAAAACTGTTTTTT
>.|TRBJ2-5|.|TRBV2
CASSEEGRPETQYF
TGTGCCAGCAGTGAAGAGGGGAGGCCAGAGACCCAGTACTTC
>.|TRBJ1-1|.|TRBV28
CASSLAIWNTEAFF
TGTGCCAGCAGTTTGGCCATATGGAACACTGAAGCTTTCTTT
>once|TRBJ2-7|TRBD2|TRBV27
CASSLGGSSYEQYF
TGTGCCAGCAGTTTGGGCGGGAGTTCCTACGAGCAGTACTTC
>.|TRBJ2-7|.|TRBV7-6
CASSLAMGQSGEQYF
TGTGCCAGCAGCTTAGCGATGGGTCAGTCGGGCGAGCAGTACTTC
>once|TRBJ1-2|.|TRBV27
CASSWPGRTF
TGTGCCAGCAGTTGGCCCGGGAGGACCTTC
>.|TRBJ2-2|TRBD1|TRBV9
CASSPQGQMNTGELFF
TGTGCCAGCAGCCCTCAGGGACAGATGAACACCGGGGAGCTGTTTTTT
>.|TRBJ2-3|.|TRBV4-2
CASSQDSARGGDTQYF
TGTGCCAGCAGCCAAGACTCGGCGCGGGGCGGAGATACGCAGTATTTT
>medium-sized|TRBJ1-6|TRBD1|TRBV25-1
CASSGDRDNSPLHF
TGTGCCAGCAGTGGAGACAGGGATAATTCACCCCTCCACTTT
>once|TRBJ2-2|.|TRBV4-1
CASSPGQGLTGELFF
TGCGCCAGCAGCCCGGGCCAGGGATTAACCGGGGAGCTGTTTTTT
>.|TRBJ2-5|TRBD2|TRBV7-3
CASSLPSRTSGRTETQYF
TGTGCCAGCAGCTTGCCCTCGAGGACTAGCGGGAGAACAGAGACCCAGTACTTC
>.|TRBJ1-5|.|TRBV19
CASRQGGQPQHF
TGTGCCAGTAGACAGGGTGGGCAGCCCCAGCATTTT
>.|TRBJ1-1|.|TRBV28
CASSFFGEAFF
TGTGCCAGCAGTTTTTTCGGGGAAGCTTTCTTT
>.|TRBJ1-2|.|TRBV30
CAWSVLQGHTPNYGYTF
TGTGCCTGGAGTGTACTTCAAGGACATACCCCTAACTATGGCTACACCTTC
>.|TRBJ2-7|TRBD2|TRBV6-1
CASSEELAGSHEQYF
TGTGCCAGCAGTGAAGAATTAGCGGGATCCCACGAGCAGTACTTC
>.|TRBJ1-3|.|TRBV19
CASSDMDKYGNTIYF
TGTGCCAGTAGCGATATGGACAAGTACGGAAACACCATATATTTT
>.|TRBJ2-1|TRBD2|TRBV11-2
CASSLAPLAGGLGNEQFF
TGTGCCAGCAGCTTAGCCCCATTAGCGGGGGGATTGGGCAATGAGCAGTTCTTC
>.|TRBJ1-2|TRBD1|TRBV7-2
CASSPGTGSGYGYTF
TGTGCCAGCAGCCCGGGGACAGGGTCGGGCTATGGCTACACCTTC
>.|TRBJ2-3|TRBD2|TRBV30
CAWNPSGSLAGPFTDTQYF
TGTGCCTGGAACCCTTCGGGGTCTCTAGCGGGACCCTTCACAGATACGCAGTATTTT
>.|TRBJ2-1|TRBD2|TRBV19
CASSIETSGSSEQFF
TGTGCCAGTAGTATAGAGACTAGCGGGAGTTCCGAGCAGTTCTTC
>.|TRBJ1-5|TRBD1|TRBV2
CASSSNRGNQPQHF
TGTGCCAGCAGCTCCAACAGGGGTAATCAGCCCCAGCATTTT
>.|TRBJ2-7|TRBD2|TRBV6-5
CASSQTLAGVYEQYF
TGTGCCAGCAGTCAAACACTAGCGGGAGTCTACGAGCAGTACTTC
>once|TRBJ1-2|.|TRBV6-5
CASSRGQTLYGYTF
TGTGCCAGCAGTCGCGGACAGACCCTTTATGGCTACACCTTC
>.|TRBJ1-5|.|TRBV9
CASSVAGGQPQHF
TGTGCCAGCAGCGTCGCCGGAGGTCAGCCCCAGCATTTT
>.|TRBJ2-2|TRBD2|TRBV6-1
CASSEARTSGSSGELFF
TGTGCCAGCAGTGAAGCGCGGACTAGCGGGAGTTCAGGGGAGCTGTTTTTT
>.|TRBJ1-1|TRBD1|TRBV5-6
CASRTQGAGGTEAFF
TGTGCCAGCAGGACACAGGGGGCTGGGGGAACTGAAGCTTTCTTT
>.|TRBJ2-6|.|TRBV30
CAWSVGLSGANVLTF
TGTGCCTGGAGTGTGGGGCTATCTGGGGCCAACGTCCTGACTTTC